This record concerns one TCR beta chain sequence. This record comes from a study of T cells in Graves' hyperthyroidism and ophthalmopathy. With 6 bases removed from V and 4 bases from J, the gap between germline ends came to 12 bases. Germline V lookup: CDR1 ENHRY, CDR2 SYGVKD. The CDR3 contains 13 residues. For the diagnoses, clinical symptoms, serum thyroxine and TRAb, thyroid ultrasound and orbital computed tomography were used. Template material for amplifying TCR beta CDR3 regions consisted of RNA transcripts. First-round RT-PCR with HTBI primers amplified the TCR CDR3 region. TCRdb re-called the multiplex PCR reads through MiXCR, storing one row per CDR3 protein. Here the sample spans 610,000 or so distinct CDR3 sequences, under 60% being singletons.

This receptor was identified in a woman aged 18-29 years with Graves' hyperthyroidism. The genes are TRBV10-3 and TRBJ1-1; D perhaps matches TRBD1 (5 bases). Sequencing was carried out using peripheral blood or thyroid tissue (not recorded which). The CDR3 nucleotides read TGTGCCATCAGCCAGGGTATGGGCACTGAAGCTTTCTTT. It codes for CAISQGMGTEAFF.